Presented here are 23 T cell receptor beta chains from one specimen sequenced in a study of response to subunit inactivated influenza vaccine. A single record per CDR3 protein comes from TCRdb applying MiXCR to the RT-PCR reads. The table includes hundreds of thousands of distinct CDR3 sequences, 15% to 19% detected once. The source material was PBMCs from blood, sampled 11 to 12 days after vaccination. These receptors all come from a man aged 50-60 years who received an inactivated influenza vaccine.

The chain employs TRBV12-3 or TRBV12-4 and TRBJ2-5; D gene unclear. V gave up 8 bases and J gave up 4 bases, with 14 bases separating them. The CDR3 runs to 13 residues. Written as DNA, the CDR3 is TGTGCCAGCCGGAACTCCCCCAGAGAGACCCAGTACTTC. Translating it yields CASRNSPRETQYF.

This clonotype was seen more than once but under ten times. V is TRBV20-1 and J is TRBJ1-5; 7 bases are a match to TRBD1. V gave up 3 bases and J gave up 0 bases; unmatched junction bases: 5. CDR1 and CDR2 from the germline V gene are DFQATT and SNEGSKA (reference sequence). CDR3 length: 15 amino acids. The CDR3 nucleotides read TGCAGTGCTAGGGCCGGGACAGATAGCAATCAGCCCCAGCATTTT. It translates to CSARAGTDSNQPQHF.

The rearrangement uses TRBV3-1 and TRBJ1-3, with D possibly TRBD1 on 5 matching bases. Germline values: CDR1 LGHDT, CDR2 YNNKEL (reference sequence). Between the trimmed V and J ends, which lost 4 bases and 3 bases, there was a span of 7 bases. CDR3 length: 13 residues. CDR3 bases: TGTGCCAGCAGCCCGGGACTTGGAAACACCATATATTTT. Protein sequence: CASSPGLGNTIYF.

Many counts were recorded for this clonotype. The chain recombines TRBV5-5 with TRBJ2-1, with D possibly called TRBD1 or TRBD2 (5 bases each). V lost 3 bases and J 5 bases, leaving 18 bases between the germline ends. CDR1 is SGHKS, CDR2 YYEKEE, per germline (reference sequence). The CDR3 totals 16 residues. DNA of the CDR3: TGTGCCAGCAGCTGGCCGACCGGGACGGCAAACAATGAGCAGTTCTTC. It is translated as CASSWPTGTANNEQFF.

This clonotype was detected a few times. The V gene is TRBV20-1, the J gene TRBJ2-5, with D possibly TRBD1 on 5 matching bases. The CDR3 runs to 14 residues. The V and J ends lost 0 bases and 4 bases respectively, with 12 bases between them. Germline V CDR1 and CDR2: DFQATT, SNEGSKA (reference sequence). Written as DNA, the CDR3 is TGCAGTGCTAGAGATTGGTTAGGGGCAGAGACCCAGTACTTC. This encodes CSARDWLGAETQYF.

This clonotype was seen a handful of times. This sequence joins TRBV10-2 and TRBJ1-1; 8 nucleotides match TRBD1. J gave up 5 bases and V 2 bases, and 13 bases lay outside the gene matches. Germline V gene lookup returns CDR1 WSHSY and CDR2 SAAADI. The CDR3 is made up of 17 amino acids. The CDR3 nucleotides read TGCGCCAGCAGTGAGCCCCGGGATGGCAGGGGGCATACTGAAGCTTTCTTT. It yields the protein CASSEPRDGRGHTEAFF.

The sample holds a few counts of this clonotype. The chain combines TRBV3-1 with TRBJ1-5; D unresolved. This CDR3 region has 14 residues. V was trimmed by 3 bases and J by 5 bases, leaving 11 bases between them. Germline CDR1 LGHDT, CDR2 YNNKEL (reference sequence). Here the CDR3 DNA reads TGTGCCAGCAGCCACAACCTGCAGGATCAGCCCCAGCATTTT. Translating gives CASSHNLQDQPQHF.

The V and J genes are TRBV18 and TRBJ2-3; 14 bases align to TRBD2. Per the germline V gene, CDR1 is KGHSH and CDR2 is LQKENI. There are 18 residues in the CDR3. Unmatched junction bases numbered 7, after V lost 0 bases and J lost 5 bases. CDR3 sequence: CASSPPTSGRAVKDTQYF. CDR3 bases: TGTGCCAGCTCACCACCGACTAGCGGGAGGGCCGTGAAAGATACGCAGTATTTT.

The chain carries TRBV28 and TRBJ2-1; 9 bases map to TRBD2. The CDR3 is 14 amino acids. Germline V gene data show CDR1 as MDHEN and CDR2 as SYDVKM. The V segment lost 3 bases and the J segment 9 bases; nucleotides outside the gene matches: 6. The CDR3 is CASSLVAGDGEQFF. The CDR3 DNA sequence: TGTGCCAGCAGTTTGGTAGCGGGAGACGGTGAGCAGTTCTTC.

This clonotype has more than one count but fewer than ten. The V gene is TRBV4-3, the J gene TRBJ1-5, with 7 bases that match TRBD1. Trimming cost V 0 bases and J 7 bases; bases outside gene matches: 9. Per germline, CDR1 LGHNA and CDR2 YSLEER. CDR3 size: 16 residues. CDR3 coding DNA: TGCGCCAGCAGCCAAGATGTTCAGGGGGGAATGCAGCCCCAGCATTTT. This encodes CASSQDVQGGMQPQHF.

This clonotype was detected a few times. The rearrangement links TRBV5-1 to TRBJ2-5, with D unresolved. The V gene lost 6 bases and the J gene lost 1 base, with 10 bases spanning the gap. The CDR3 extends over 13 amino acids. Germline CDR1 and CDR2: SGHRS and YFSETQ. The CDR3 nucleotides read TGCGCCAGCAAGCCTTACCTCCAAGAGACCCAGTACTTC. Translation gives CASKPYLQETQYF. Based on the CDR3 plus reference TRBV5-1 and TRBJ2-5, the full variable domain is KAGVTQTPRYLIKTRGQQVTLSCSPISGHRSVSWYQQTPGQGLQFLFEYFSETQRNKGNFPGRFSGRQFSNSRSEMNVSTLELGDSALYLCASKPYLQETQYFGPGTRLLVL.

V gene TRBV2 combines with J gene TRBJ1-1, with D possibly being TRBD1 (5 bases). Per germline, CDR1 SNHLY and CDR2 FYNNEI. The CDR3 length is 13 residues. Trimming took off 10 bases at V and 1 base at J, with 13 bases between the two ends. The CDR3 DNA reads TGTGCCACAGGGTTTAGCGGGAACACTGAAGCTTTCTTT. Translation: CATGFSGNTEAFF.

In its sample, this clonotype was seen a few times. V gene TRBV2 combines with J gene TRBJ2-5; possible D gene TRBD2, 5 bases. The CDR3 is made up of 14 amino acids. Trimming stripped 6 bases from V and 5 bases from J, with 16 bases between. Per the germline V gene, CDR1 is SNHLY and CDR2 is FYNNEI. The CDR3 DNA reads TGTGCCAGCAGGAACCAGGCCACGGGGGAGACCCAGTACTTC. Its protein is CASRNQATGETQYF.

The CDR3, as DNA: TGTGCCACGGGGGACAGAAACACCGGGGAGCTGTTTTTT. Amino acids: CATGDRNTGELFF. The chain combines TRBV6-1 with TRBJ2-2; tentative D call: TRBD1 (7 bases). V was clipped by 10 bases and J by 2 bases, with 11 bases between them. There are 13 residues in the CDR3. Per germline, CDR1 MNHNS and CDR2 SASEGT.

This clonotype has more than one count but fewer than ten. CDR3 residues: CSARDLRGSVNTGELFF. CDR3 in DNA: TGCAGTGCTAGAGATCTCAGGGGGTCGGTGAACACCGGGGAGCTGTTTTTT. The gene calls are TRBV20-1 and TRBJ2-2, with 7 bases that match TRBD1. Looked up from germline, CDR1 is DFQATT and CDR2 is SNEGSKA (reference sequence). V gave up 0 bases and J gave up 1 base; unmatched junction bases: 8. The CDR3 covers 17 residues.

The chain carries TRBV27 and TRBJ2-2; no definite D call. V was cut by 2 bases and J by 1 base, with 5 bases left in between. Germline V CDR1 and CDR2: MNHEY, SMNVEV (reference sequence). The CDR3 loop spans 14 amino acids. Written as DNA, the CDR3 is TGTGCCAGCAGTTTACTGATGAACACCGGGGAGCTGTTTTTT. It is translated as CASSLLMNTGELFF.

The J gene is TRBJ2-2, the V gene TRBV3-1; no definite D call. CDR3 size: 12 residues. Germline V gene lookup returns CDR1 LGHDT and CDR2 YNNKEL (reference sequence). Trimming cost V 5 bases and J 7 bases, with 8 bases left between them. The CDR3 DNA reads TGTGCCAGCAGCTTTGCGAACGGGGAGCTGTTTTTT. Translating gives CASSFANGELFF.

This rearrangement joins TRBV7-2 to TRBJ2-7; the D gene is possibly TRBD1 (6 bases). CDR1 and CDR2 from the germline V gene are SGHTA and FQGNSA. The CDR3 has 14 residues. The V gene lost 6 bases and the J gene lost 2 bases, with 14 bases spanning the gap. CDR3 region: CASSPDRFPYEQYF. The CDR3 DNA sequence: TGTGCCAGCAGTCCTGACAGGTTCCCCTACGAGCAGTACTTC.

This clonotype has at least ten counts. J is TRBJ2-3 and V is TRBV6-5; possibly TRBD2 for D (5 bases). Germline V gene data show CDR1 as MNHEY and CDR2 as SVGAGI. This CDR3 has 18 residues. V dropped 0 bases and J dropped 2 bases, with 18 bases sitting between them. The chain's CDR3 is CASSYSLRLRDATDTQYF. The DNA of the CDR3 is TGTGCCAGCAGTTACTCGTTGCGGCTGAGGGATGCCACAGATACGCAGTATTTT.

This clonotype showed up just a few times. The chain recombines TRBV10-3 with TRBJ2-7, with D perhaps being TRBD1 or TRBD2 (5 bases each). The CDR3 contains 14 residues. The germline V gene has CDR1 ENHRY and CDR2 SYGVKD. V dropped 6 bases and J dropped 2 bases, with 14 bases sitting between them. The CDR3 sequence is CAIRNGTVTYEQYF. The CDR3 nucleotides are TGTGCCATCAGGAATGGGACGGTTACCTACGAGCAGTACTTC.

V usage is TRBV3-1 and J usage is TRBJ2-3; 7 nucleotides line up with TRBD1. This CDR3 contains 13 residues. CDR1 is LGHDT and CDR2 is YNNKEL in the germline V gene (reference sequence). The ends lost 3 bases at V and 8 bases at J; junction bases unmatched: 5. This CDR3 reads CASSQTGMGTQYF. CDR3 coding DNA: TGTGCCAGCAGCCAGACAGGGATGGGTACGCAGTATTTT.

This clonotype occurred a few times. This sequence joins TRBV29-1 and TRBJ1-1; no clear D gene. Trimming took 3 bases from V and 11 from J, leaving 19 bases between them. CDR1 is SQVTM, CDR2 ANQGSEA, per germline. This CDR3 is 13 amino acids long. The chain's CDR3 is CSVDFQLGKVAFF. The DNA of the CDR3 is TGCAGCGTTGATTTTCAGCTGGGAAAAGTTGCTTTCTTT.

The chain uses TRBV7-2 and TRBJ2-3; 12 bases map to TRBD2. Germline V CDR1 and CDR2: SGHTA, FQGNSA. The CDR3 extends over 15 amino acids. V was pared by 7 bases and J by 3 bases, with 5 bases of the junction left unmatched. CDR3 bases: TGTGCCAGCACCCAGACTAGCGGGAGAACAGATACGCAGTATTTT. This translates into CASTQTSGRTDTQYF.